The text below deals with one T cell receptor (beta chain). The data originate from a study of blood T cell repertoires in COVID-19. Study overall: Acute-phase and convalescent COVID-19 samples originated in the United States, Italy and Spain.

Per the original methods: Reference gene primer amplification gave estimated nucleated cell counts. Produced via immunoSEQ multiplex PCR; TCRdb's table is partial and in-frame only. The V and J calls and clone size were taken over from that table, and D and trimming were inferred from the DNA. Among about 200,000 clones listed, 70% to 80% were seen once. The sample consisted of peripheral blood. The sequence came from a woman aged 40 to 50 with COVID-19, enrolled during active disease.

The CDR3 protein is CASTRPPTGGELFF. The CDR3 region has the DNA TGTGCCAGCACCCGGCCCCCGACGGGCGGGGAGCTGTTTTTT. This chain uses TRBV7-2 with TRBJ2-2; D remains unclear. Germline CDR1 reads SGHTA; CDR2 reads FQGNSA. V lost 7 bases and J lost 7, with 16 bases in between. CDR3 length equals 14 residues.